The 28 T cell receptor beta chains below were found in one sample sequenced in a study of cytomegalovirus exposure and HLA in healthy donors (dated by TCRdb to 2015 to 2018). Libraries were prepared through the immunoSEQ multiplex PCR assay. For the multiplex PCR, a mixture combining 60 forward primers for TCR Vbeta segments and 13 reverse primers for TCR Jbeta segments was used. Entries here come from immuneACCESS through TCRdb and include only in-frame sequences with V and J called. Some clones fail to appear in such tables; in the studies checked, an unresolved V gene covers under half of the shortfall, and the cause of the remainder is unknown. The sample table records some 200,000 clones; 60% to 80% of these occur just once. The biggest ten clones account for 3% to 3.5% of the sample. Sequenced: PBMCs. Receptors originate from a female donor in good health and CMV-seronegative.

The chain is built from TRBV10-3 and TRBJ1-2; maybe TRBD1 (5 bases). CDR1 ENHRY and CDR2 SYGVKD come from the germline V gene. V shed 6 bases and J shed 4 bases, with 12 bases lying between them. This CDR3 comprises 13 residues. Here the CDR3 DNA reads TGTGCCATCAGAGAGGGACTGCTCTATGGCTACACCTTC. Its translation: CAIREGLLYGYTF.

The genes are TRBV7-6 and TRBJ2-7; TRBD1 matches at 10 bases. Germline V CDR1 and CDR2: SGHVS, FNYEAQ. The J segment lost 7 bases and the V segment lost 0 bases, leaving 9 bases of the junction unmatched. The length of the CDR3 is 16 residues. CDR3 bases: TGTGCCAGCAGCTTAGCCTCGGGACAGGGGTCATGGGAGCAGTACTTC. Amino acid sequence: CASSLASGQGSWEQYF.

This clone was seen once. The chain has TRBV7-7 and TRBJ2-3; 12 bases are shared with TRBD2. This CDR3 is built from 16 residues. The V gene's germline CDR1 is SSHAT and CDR2 FNYEAQ (reference sequence). V gave up 1 base and J gave up 4 bases; unmatched junction bases: 3. CDR3 region: CASSLVTSGGPDTQYF. The CDR3 DNA reads TGTGCCAGCAGCTTAGTTACTAGCGGGGGGCCAGATACGCAGTATTTT. Based on the CDR3 plus reference TRBV7-7 and TRBJ2-3, the full variable domain is GAGVSQSPRYKVTKRGQDVTLRCDPISSHATLYWYQQALGQGPEFLTYFNYEAQPDKSGLPSDRFSAERPEGSISTLTIQRTEQRDSAMYRCASSLVTSGGPDTQYFGPGTRLTVL.

V gene TRBV5-4 combines with J gene TRBJ2-3; 9 positions agree with TRBD1. V shed 4 bases and J 1 base; nucleotides not matched to a gene: 4. The CDR3 is made up of 15 amino acids. Germline CDR1 is SGHNT and CDR2 is YYREEE (reference sequence). The CDR3 DNA reads TGTGCCAGCAGCGGATGGACAGGGGGCACAGATACGCAGTATTTT. The encoded protein is CASSGWTGGTDTQYF.

The chain has TRBV20-1 and TRBJ1-1, with D unresolved. The V end was cut by 5 bases, the J end by 1 base, with 5 bases between. This CDR3 has 11 residues. Germline V gene data show CDR1 as DFQATT and CDR2 as SNEGSKA (reference sequence). DNA of the CDR3: TGCAGTGCTTCTTGGAACACTGAAGCTTTCTTT. Translating gives CSASWNTEAFF.

CDR3 loop: CASSEQGGTEAFF. The DNA for the CDR3 is TGTGCCAGCAGTGAGCAGGGAGGCACTGAAGCTTTCTTT. The chain combines TRBV6-4 with TRBJ1-1; D may be TRBD1 (5 bases). Germline CDR1 is MRHNA and CDR2 is SNTAGT. The CDR3 is 13 amino acids. V lost 3 bases, J lost 4 bases, and 9 bases lay in between.

V is TRBV28 and J is TRBJ1-3; 7 positions match TRBD1. Germline trimming cut 3 bases from V and 2 bases from J; bases unmatched to any gene: 4. This CDR3 spans 15 amino acids. The V gene's germline CDR1 is MDHEN and CDR2 SYDVKM. CDR3 DNA: TGTGCCAGCAGTTTCGACAGGGTCCCTGGAAACACCATATATTTT. It codes for CASSFDRVPGNTIYF.

The chain has TRBV19 and TRBJ1-1; D gene ambiguous. V lost 3 bases, J lost 0 bases, and 8 bases lay in between. Per the germline V gene, CDR1 is LNHDA and CDR2 is SQIVND (reference sequence). The CDR3 sequence is 14 residues long. In nucleotides, the CDR3 is TGTGCCAGTAGTATTTGGGCAGTGAACACTGAAGCTTTCTTT. As protein: CASSIWAVNTEAFF.

This sequence joins TRBV28 and TRBJ1-1, with 9 positions matching TRBD1. This CDR3 has 12 amino acids. J lost 8 bases, V lost 5 bases, and 3 bases had no gene match. Germline CDR1 reads MDHEN; CDR2 reads SYDVKM. In DNA, the CDR3 is TGTGCCAGCAGTCAGGGACAGGGCGAAGCTTTCTTT. The encoded protein is CASSQGQGEAFF.

This clone was counted only a few times. The chain uses TRBV14 and TRBJ2-7; 9 bases are shared with TRBD2. With V trimmed by 0 bases and J by 5 bases, 11 bases remained unmatched. The CDR3 totals 17 residues. Germline V gene sequence: CDR1 SGHDN, CDR2 FVKESK. The CDR3 region has the DNA TGTGCCAGCAGCCAAGATTCGGCTAGCGGGATGAAGGACGAGCAGTACTTC. Translation: CASSQDSASGMKDEQYF.

V and J are TRBV11-3 and TRBJ2-3; D gene uncertain. This CDR3 has 12 amino acids. Trimming stripped 1 base from V and 5 bases from J, with 4 bases between. CDR1 and CDR2 (germline): SGHNT, YENEEA. The CDR3 here is CASSLGGDTQYF. For the CDR3, the DNA is TGTGCCAGCAGCTTAGGCGGAGATACGCAGTATTTT.

V and J are TRBV11-2 and TRBJ1-4; possible D gene TRBD1, 5 bases. CDR1 is SGHAT and CDR2 is FQNNGV in the germline V gene. This CDR3 is 18 amino acids long. Trimming removed 1 base from V and 6 bases from J, with 21 bases in between. The CDR3 sequence is CASSLVLFRGGLDEKLFF. The CDR3 bases are TGTGCCAGCAGCTTAGTCCTTTTTAGGGGCGGTCTTGATGAAAAACTGTTTTTT.

J is TRBJ2-3 and V is TRBV18; 14 nucleotides align to TRBD2. The CDR3 has 16 residues. J gave up 2 bases and V 6 bases, and 4 bases lay outside the gene matches. The germline V gene encodes CDR1 KGHSH and CDR2 LQKENI. In DNA, the CDR3 is TGTGCCAGCTCTCCGGGACTAGCGGGGGACACAGATACGCAGTATTTT. Residues: CASSPGLAGDTDTQYF.

The chain recombines TRBV18 with TRBJ2-5; 8 bases fit TRBD1. Losses at the gene ends were 4 bases for V and 2 bases for J; bases not matched to a gene: 6. CDR3 length: 15 residues. Per germline, CDR1 KGHSH and CDR2 LQKENI. The CDR3 nucleotides read TGTGCCAGCTCACTGGACAGGGCCTTTCAAGAGACCCAGTACTTC. It yields the protein CASSLDRAFQETQYF.

The J gene is TRBJ1-1, the V gene TRBV2; 10 bases align to TRBD1. V lost 6 bases, J lost 0 bases, and 4 bases stayed unmatched. This CDR3 comprises 15 residues. The V gene's germline CDR1 is SNHLY and CDR2 FYNNEI. CDR3 sequence (DNA): TGTGCCAGCAGCGCGGACAGGGGGATGAACACTGAAGCTTTCTTT. This codes for CASSADRGMNTEAFF.

This clone was seen a handful of times. The chain carries TRBV4-3 and TRBJ1-1, with D hard to call. The CDR3 sequence is 15 residues long. Trimming shortened V by 0 bases and J by 0 bases, and 8 bases separated the two germline ends. Germline V gene lookup returns CDR1 LGHNA and CDR2 YSLEER. CDR3 nucleotide sequence: TGCGCCAGCAGCCAAGAATTGAACATGAACACTGAAGCTTTCTTT. Residues: CASSQELNMNTEAFF.

V is TRBV7-9 and J is TRBJ2-7; 9 positions match TRBD2. With 1 base clipped from V and 1 base from J, the junction kept 2 bases outside the gene matches. The CDR3 is 15 amino acids. Germline V CDR1 and CDR2: SEHNR, FQNEAQ (reference sequence). CDR3 bases: TGTGCCAGCAGCTTAGGGGGACTAGCATCCTACGAGCAGTACTTC. Translated: CASSLGGLASYEQYF.

CDR3 sequence (DNA): TGTGCCAGCAGCCACACAGGGGGCTTAATCGACGAGCAGTACTTC. This gives the protein CASSHTGGLIDEQYF. The chain couples TRBV5-6 to TRBJ2-5; TRBD1 aligns across 9 bases. The DNA end is more similar to TRBJ2-7, so the J call may be wrong. The CDR3 loop spans 15 amino acids. Germline lookup yields CDR1 SGHDT and CDR2 YYEEEE.

This chain uses TRBV2 with TRBJ2-7; 10 positions agree with TRBD2. There are 13 residues in the CDR3. V lost 9 bases to trimming and J lost 4 bases; unmatched junction nucleotides: 6. Germline V gene data show CDR1 as SNHLY and CDR2 as FYNNEI. CDR3 in DNA: TGTGCCAGTGAGGGACTAGCGAGATACGAGCAGTACTTC. Encoded protein: CASEGLARYEQYF.

The chain is built from TRBV7-9 and TRBJ2-1; 11 positions match TRBD2. This CDR3 is 17 amino acids long. Losses at the gene ends were 6 bases for V and 8 bases for J; bases not matched to a gene: 15. Germline V CDR1 and CDR2: SEHNR, FQNEAQ (reference sequence). The CDR3 here is CASSWSISGRASDEQFF. The CDR3 coding sequence is TGTGCCAGCAGTTGGTCTATTAGCGGGAGGGCCTCGGATGAGCAGTTCTTC.

This clone was seen more than once but under ten times. The V call is TRBV5-1, the J call TRBJ2-3; D may be TRBD1 (6 bases). V shed 5 bases and J shed 1 base, with 11 bases lying between them. Germline V gene sequence: CDR1 SGHRS, CDR2 YFSETQ. The CDR3 extends over 14 amino acids. The DNA for the CDR3 is TGCGCCAGCAGGGTACAGGGAGGCACAGATACGCAGTATTTT. Translation: CASRVQGGTDTQYF.

This chain links TRBV6-1 with TRBJ2-3; 10 nucleotides match TRBD2. The CDR3 sequence is 16 residues long. After removal of 2 bases from V and 4 bases from J, the junction contained 6 bases not matched to a gene. CDR1 is MNHNS, CDR2 SASEGT, per germline. In nucleotides, the CDR3 is TGTGCCAGCAGTGAACGGGGTAGCGGGGGGCCAGATACGCAGTATTTT. Its protein is CASSERGSGGPDTQYF.

The chain links TRBV6-5 to TRBJ1-1; 10 bases fit TRBD1. This CDR3 spans 13 amino acids. Germline V gene lookup returns CDR1 MNHEY and CDR2 SVGAGI. The V and J ends lost 6 bases and 3 bases, in that order; junction bases with no gene match: 1. CDR3 in DNA: TGTGCCAGCAGCGGGACAGGGGACACTGAAGCTTTCTTT. Protein product: CASSGTGDTEAFF.

The V call is TRBV28, the J call TRBJ1-2, with TRBD1 matching 10 bases. J was trimmed by 8 bases and V by 3 bases; bases with no gene match: 9. Germline V lookup: CDR1 MDHEN, CDR2 SYDVKM. CDR3 size: 15 residues. DNA of the CDR3: TGTGCCAGCAGTTTCCAGGAATGGGGACAGGGGGGCTACACCTTC. Translated: CASSFQEWGQGGYTF.

This clone was detected a few times. The rearrangement links TRBV9 to TRBJ2-1, with D perhaps TRBD1 (6 bases). The CDR3 extends over 14 amino acids. Germline CDR1 SGDLS, CDR2 YYNGEE. V lost 2 bases and J lost 4, with 10 bases in between. CDR3 nucleotide sequence: TGTGCCAGCAGCGTTAACAGGGATTACAATGAGCAGTTCTTC. It is translated as CASSVNRDYNEQFF.

The gene calls are TRBV28 and TRBJ1-5; D is undetermined. Germline CDR1 and CDR2: MDHEN and SYDVKM. CDR3 length: 14 residues. Deletions cut 5 bases from V and 1 base from J, with 9 bases between. The CDR3 is CASSAGSSNQPQHF. CDR3 in DNA: TGTGCCAGCAGTGCCGGGTCCAGCAATCAGCCCCAGCATTTT.

This sequence joins TRBV4-1 and TRBJ1-2; 9 bases fit TRBD1. Trimming took 0 bases from V and 6 from J; bases not matched to a gene: 11. The germline V gene encodes CDR1 MGHRA and CDR2 YSYEKL. The CDR3 length is 17 residues. The CDR3 sequence: CASSQDVTRDRVHGYTF. The CDR3 DNA is TGCGCCAGCAGCCAAGATGTCACGCGGGACAGGGTTCATGGCTACACCTTC.

This clone was seen only a few times. The J gene is TRBJ1-2, the V gene TRBV25-1, with 8 bases lining up with TRBD1. Germline V gene sequence: CDR1 MGHDK, CDR2 SYGVNS. Unmatched junction bases numbered 8, after V lost 0 bases and J lost 2 bases. The length of the CDR3 is 17 residues. The CDR3 region has the DNA TGTGCCAGCAGTGAATATTTTCCCCCAGGGGGCAACTATGGCTACACCTTC. Encoded protein: CASSEYFPPGGNYGYTF.